The source of this T cell receptor (beta chain) is a study of cytomegalovirus exposure and HLA in healthy donors. The wider study: Falling in the Caucasian-associated ancestry cluster were about 83% of around 370 genotyped donors.

Researchers ran the PCR with 60 Vbeta and 13 Jbeta primers. Some clones are missing from TCRdb's copy, which holds only in-frame ones; the method was immunoSEQ multiplex PCR. Here the sample spans nearly 200,000 clones, more than 75% being singletons. About this clone itself: The antigen remains unidentified.

These donors counted as nominally healthy when sampled, but unrecorded immune exposures were likely. The germline gives CDR1 SGHNT, CDR2 YYREEE (reference sequence). Trimming at V came to 4 bases and at J to 0 bases, leaving 4 bases not matched to a gene. The CDR3 extends over 15 amino acids. Study-wide findings and caveats: TCR beta V- and J-gene trimming, according to a later analysis, was linked to a missense DCLRE1C variant. Reports indicated that the classifier achieved high specificity and sensitivity in diagnosing cytomegalovirus status.

This receptor was obtained from a male donor in good health and CMV-seropositive. Sequencing was performed on PBMCs. This chain links TRBV5-4 with TRBJ1-1, with TRBD1 matching 9 bases. The chain's CDR3 is CASSQGTGLNTEAFF. The CDR3 nucleotides read TGTGCCAGCAGCCAAGGGACAGGGCTGAACACTGAAGCTTTCTTT.